This T cell receptor (beta chain) appears in the sequencing data of a study of shared clonotypes between healthy human individuals. Findings of the study overall: What naive subsets generally showed was a larger estimated richness than memory subsets showed. Sampling was confined to blood; repertoires within tissues likely differ.

An assay was performed, and its level was deep. Sequencing used immunoSEQ multiplex PCR; TCRdb keeps in-frame clones, though not all of them. The table lists some 630,000 clones, roughly 96% of them singletons. Naivety among CD8 cells was defined by CD45RO negativity and positive CCR7 selection, thereby excluding terminally differentiated effector memory CD45RA+ cells. For this clone: Its target is unknown.

What was sequenced was naive CD8+ T cells sorted from blood. The origin of this receptor is a woman aged 25 to 39 in good health.

The CDR3 DNA follows: TGCGCCAGCAGCTGGCGGGAGCCCTATGAGCAGTTCTTC. Amino acid sequence: CASSWREPYEQFF. The chain employs TRBV4-1 and TRBJ2-1; TRBD2 aligns across 7 bases. The ends lost 5 bases at V and 8 bases at J; junction bases unmatched: 6. This CDR3 has 13 residues. Germline CDR1 is MGHRA and CDR2 is YSYEKL.